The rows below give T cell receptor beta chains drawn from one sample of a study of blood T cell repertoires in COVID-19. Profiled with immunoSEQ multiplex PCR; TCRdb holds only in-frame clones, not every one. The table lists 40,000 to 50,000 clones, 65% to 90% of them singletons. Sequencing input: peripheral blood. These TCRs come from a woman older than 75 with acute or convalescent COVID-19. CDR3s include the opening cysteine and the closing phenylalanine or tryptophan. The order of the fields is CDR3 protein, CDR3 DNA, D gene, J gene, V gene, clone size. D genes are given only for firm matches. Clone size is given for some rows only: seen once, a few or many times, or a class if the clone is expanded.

CAWSGRQRYNSPLHF,TGTGCCTGGAGTGGGAGACAGAGATATAATTCACCCCTCCACTTT,NA,TRBJ1-6,TRBV30,NA
CAWTGRLRTNSPLHF,TGTGCCTGGACGGGGAGACTCCGAACTAATTCACCCCTCCACTTT,NA,TRBJ1-6,TRBV30,NA
CAWSAGTGVLSTNEKLFF,TGTGCCTGGAGTGCCGGGACAGGGGTTTTGTCGACTAATGAAAAACTGTTTTTT,TRBD1,TRBJ1-4,TRBV30,NA
CASSLPVQQGSGYTF,TGTGCCAGCAGCTTACCCGTACAACAGGGGTCTGGCTACACCTTC,TRBD1,TRBJ1-2,TRBV7-9,NA
CASRFGMANEKLFF,TGTGCCAGCAGATTCGGGATGGCTAATGAAAAACTGTTTTTT,NA,TRBJ1-4,TRBV2,few
CASSRGTGYGYTF,TGCGCCAGCAGCCGCGGGACAGGGTATGGCTACACCTTC,TRBD1,TRBJ1-2,TRBV5-1,NA
CASSYDRGGSGELFF,TGTGCCAGCAGTTATGACAGGGGAGGGTCCGGGGAGCTGTTTTTT,NA,TRBJ2-2,TRBV6-6,once
CASSLPRVRTEKETQYF,TGTGCCAGCAGCCTTCCCCGGGTACGGACAGAAAAAGAGACCCAGTACTTC,NA,TRBJ2-5,TRBV5-4,NA
CAWSAPLGGGSQETQYF,TGTGCCTGGAGTGCCCCACTGGGAGGGGGTTCCCAAGAGACCCAGTACTTC,NA,TRBJ2-5,TRBV30,NA
CASSRPGQSGNTIYF,TGTGCCAGCAGCCGACCGGGACAGTCTGGAAACACCATATATTTT,TRBD1,TRBJ1-3,TRBV3-1/TRBV3-2,NA
CASSQVGRGKDGYTF,TGCGCCAGCAGCCAAGTCGGCAGGGGAAAGGATGGCTACACCTTC,NA,TRBJ1-2,TRBV4-1,NA
CASSSGTVYSNQPQHF,TGTGCCAGCAGTTCGGGGACAGTCTATAGCAATCAGCCCCAGCATTTT,TRBD1,TRBJ1-5,TRBV6-5,NA